This T cell receptor beta chain was documented in a study of blood T cell repertoires in COVID-19. In the study overall: T cells, B-cell-depleted T cells, or PBMCs provided the cDNA or gDNA that served as material.

Seattle enrolled patients during active infection and tracked them longitudinally. Clones were read by immunoSEQ multiplex PCR, and TCRdb kept only the in-frame ones, dropping some. The sample comprises 47,000 or so clones, around 81% of which are singletons, and about 20% rests with the top ten. The V gene lost 4 bases and the J gene lost 6 bases, with 9 bases spanning the gap. The CDR3 has 12 amino acids. Germline CDR1 LGHDT, CDR2 YNNKEL (reference sequence). Sequenced input: peripheral blood. This clonotype was obtained from an elderly woman with COVID-19, enrolled during active disease. This chain uses TRBV3-1 (or the pseudogene TRBV3-2) with TRBJ1-2; weak D call: TRBD1 (6 bases). CDR3 sequence reads: CASSRNRDGYTF. As DNA, the CDR3 is TGTGCCAGCAGCCGTAACAGGGATGGCTACACCTTC.